Given below is one TCR beta chain in context. What it binds is unknown. Sequencing was performed with immunoSEQ multiplex PCR; in TCRdb, only in-frame clones are kept and a portion is missing. This sample has approximately 120,000 clones, with 88% found just once. CDR1 and CDR2 (germline): SGHVS, FQNEAQ. Trimming cost V 0 bases and J 0 bases, with 11 bases left between them. The CDR3 has 16 residues. This entry comes from a study of T cell responses to AZD1222 COVID-19 vaccine. Study-level findings and limits: Possibly, clonal diversity was underestimated; donors were largely white British and included more females.

The rearrangement joins TRBV7-8 to TRBJ1-1; tentatively, D is TRBD1 (5 bases). Sequenced here: peripheral blood, sampled on day 0 of AZD1222 vaccination. The TCR was taken from an adult in good health. CDR3 region: CASSLAPGRLNTEAFF. The CDR3 nucleotides are TGTGCCAGCAGCTTAGCTCCGGGACGGCTGAACACTGAAGCTTTCTTT.